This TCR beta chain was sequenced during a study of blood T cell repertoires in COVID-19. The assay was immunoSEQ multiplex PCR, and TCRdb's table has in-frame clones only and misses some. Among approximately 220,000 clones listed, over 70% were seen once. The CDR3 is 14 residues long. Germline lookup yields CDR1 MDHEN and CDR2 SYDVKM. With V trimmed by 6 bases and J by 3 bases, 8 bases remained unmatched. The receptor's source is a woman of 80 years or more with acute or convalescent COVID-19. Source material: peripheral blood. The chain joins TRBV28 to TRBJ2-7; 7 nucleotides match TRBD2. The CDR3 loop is CASSEGGVDYEQYF. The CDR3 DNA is TGTGCCAGCAGCGAGGGAGGGGTGGACTACGAGCAGTACTTC.